This T cell receptor beta chain is drawn from a study of blood T cells in healthy people across ages. For the second PCR, which ran for about 7 to 12 cycles, a sample-barcoded 5' primer and a J-beta primer mix were used. TCRdb reprocessed the 5' RACE reads via MiXCR and lists one record per CDR3 protein. In the table there are roughly 700,000 distinct CDR3 sequences, around 45% of which are singletons. The CDR3 has 14 amino acids. Trimming stripped 5 bases from V and 4 bases from J, with 12 bases between. Findings of the study overall: PBMCs were not sorted, which prevented a conclusive comparison of naive versus antigen-experienced cells.

Points on this clonotype: Its antigen is unidentified.

The sample comprised blood. This chain joins TRBV12-3 or TRBV12-4 and TRBJ1-5; maybe TRBD1 (5 bases). The receptor was isolated from a woman aged 55-70 years in good health. CDR3 bases: TGTGCCAGCAGTGAGCGACAGCGAAATCAGCCCCAGCATTTT. Translating gives CASSERQRNQPQHF.